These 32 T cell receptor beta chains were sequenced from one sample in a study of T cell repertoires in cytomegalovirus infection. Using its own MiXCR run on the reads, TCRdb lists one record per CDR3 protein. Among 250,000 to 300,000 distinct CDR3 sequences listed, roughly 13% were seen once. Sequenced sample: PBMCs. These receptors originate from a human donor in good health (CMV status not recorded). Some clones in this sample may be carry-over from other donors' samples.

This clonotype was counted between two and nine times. CDR3 nucleotide sequence: TGTGCCAGCATCGCCCCGGGTTCTTACAATGAGCAGTTCTTC. As protein: CASIAPGSYNEQFF. The chain has TRBV28 and TRBJ2-1, with D hard to call. Per germline, CDR1 MDHEN and CDR2 SYDVKM. Trimming removed 7 bases at V and 4 bases at J, with 14 bases between. The CDR3 length is 14 residues.

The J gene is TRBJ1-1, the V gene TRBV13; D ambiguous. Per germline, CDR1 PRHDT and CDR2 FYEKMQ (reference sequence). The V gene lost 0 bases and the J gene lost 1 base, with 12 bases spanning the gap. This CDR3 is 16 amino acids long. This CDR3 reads CASSLGRGKGNTEAFF. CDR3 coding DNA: TGTGCCAGCAGCTTAGGCCGTGGGAAGGGGAACACTGAAGCTTTCTTT.

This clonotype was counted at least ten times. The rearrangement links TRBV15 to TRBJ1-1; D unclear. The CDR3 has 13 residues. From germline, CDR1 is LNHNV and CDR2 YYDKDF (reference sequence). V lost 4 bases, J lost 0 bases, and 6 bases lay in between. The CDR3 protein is CATSTILNTEAFF. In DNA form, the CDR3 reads TGTGCCACCAGCACCATATTGAACACTGAAGCTTTCTTT.

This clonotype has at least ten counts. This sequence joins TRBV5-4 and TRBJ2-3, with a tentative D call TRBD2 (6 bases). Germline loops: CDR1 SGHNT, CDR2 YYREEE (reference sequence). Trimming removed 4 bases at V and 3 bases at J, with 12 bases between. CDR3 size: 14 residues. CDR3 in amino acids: CASSARGGTDTQYF. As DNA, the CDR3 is TGTGCCAGCAGCGCCCGGGGAGGAACAGATACGCAGTATTTT.

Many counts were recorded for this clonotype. CDR3 bases: TGCGCCAGCAGCCAGATCCTATCGACAGGGGCCGAGCAGTACTTC. Protein: CASSQILSTGAEQYF. The rearrangement links TRBV4-1 to TRBJ2-7; the match to TRBD1 covers 8 bases. V shed 3 bases and J 6 bases; nucleotides not matched to a gene: 10. The germline CDR1 and CDR2 sequences are MGHRA and YSYEKL. The CDR3 contains 15 residues.

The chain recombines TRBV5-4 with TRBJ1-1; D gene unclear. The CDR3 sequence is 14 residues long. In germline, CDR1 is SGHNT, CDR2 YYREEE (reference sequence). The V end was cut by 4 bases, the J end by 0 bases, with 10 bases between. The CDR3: CASSLWTLNTEAFF. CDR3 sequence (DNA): TGTGCCAGCAGCCTGTGGACGTTGAACACTGAAGCTTTCTTT.

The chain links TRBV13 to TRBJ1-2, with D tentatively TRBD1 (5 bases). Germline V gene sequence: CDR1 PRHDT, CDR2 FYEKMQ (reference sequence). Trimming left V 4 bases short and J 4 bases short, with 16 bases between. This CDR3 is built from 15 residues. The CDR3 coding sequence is TGTGCCAGCAGCTCCCACGGGGGGTTAACCTATGGCTACACCTTC. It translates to CASSSHGGLTYGYTF.

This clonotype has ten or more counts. CDR3 sequence (DNA): TGTGCCAGCAGCGTGGGAGCGACTACCACAGATACGCAGTATTTT. Residues: CASSVGATTTDTQYF. V and J are TRBV9 and TRBJ2-3; D possibly corresponds to TRBD2 (5 bases). V was clipped by 2 bases and J by 2 bases, with 12 bases between them. The length of the CDR3 is 15 residues. Germline V gives CDR1 SGDLS, CDR2 YYNGEE.

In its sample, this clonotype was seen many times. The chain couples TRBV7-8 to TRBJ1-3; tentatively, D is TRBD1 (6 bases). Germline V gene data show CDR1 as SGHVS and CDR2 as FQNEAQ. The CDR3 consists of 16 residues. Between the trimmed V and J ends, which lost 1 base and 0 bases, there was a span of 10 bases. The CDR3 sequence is CASSLERTASGNTIYF. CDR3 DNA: TGTGCCAGCAGCTTAGAGAGGACAGCCTCTGGAAACACCATATATTTT. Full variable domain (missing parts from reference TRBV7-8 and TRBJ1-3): GAGVSQSPRYKVAKRGQDVALRCDPISGHVSLFWYQQALGQGPEFLTYFQNEAQLDKSGLPSDRFFAERPEGSVSTLKIQRTQQEDSAVYLCASSLERTASGNTIYFGEGSWLTVV.

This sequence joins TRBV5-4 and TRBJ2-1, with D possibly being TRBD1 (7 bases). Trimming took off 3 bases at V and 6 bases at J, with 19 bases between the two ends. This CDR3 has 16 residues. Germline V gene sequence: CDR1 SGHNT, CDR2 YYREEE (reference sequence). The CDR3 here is CASSSLVRGVGNEQFF. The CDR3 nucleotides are TGTGCCAGCAGCTCACTAGTCAGGGGGGTTGGCAATGAGCAGTTCTTC.

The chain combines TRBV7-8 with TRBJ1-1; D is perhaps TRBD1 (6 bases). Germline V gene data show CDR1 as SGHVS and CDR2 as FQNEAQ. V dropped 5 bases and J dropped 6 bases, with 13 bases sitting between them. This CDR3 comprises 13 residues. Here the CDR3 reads CASSNRVSAEAFF. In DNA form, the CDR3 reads TGTGCCAGCAGCAACAGGGTTTCAGCTGAAGCTTTCTTT.

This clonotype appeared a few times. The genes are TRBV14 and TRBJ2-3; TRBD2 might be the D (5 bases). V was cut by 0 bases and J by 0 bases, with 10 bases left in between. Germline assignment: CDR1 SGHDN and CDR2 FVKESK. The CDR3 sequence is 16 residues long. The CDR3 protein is CASSQDVRVSTDTQYF. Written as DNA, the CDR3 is TGTGCCAGCAGCCAAGATGTGCGGGTTAGCACAGATACGCAGTATTTT.

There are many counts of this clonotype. For the CDR3, the DNA is TGTGCCAGCAGTTTATTTGAAGCGGGACTGACCCAGTACTTC. Amino acid sequence: CASSLFEAGLTQYF. The chain couples TRBV28 to TRBJ2-5; 7 nucleotides line up with TRBD2. Germline values: CDR1 MDHEN, CDR2 SYDVKM. Trimming took 1 base from V and 7 from J; bases not matched to a gene: 6. This CDR3 has 14 residues.

This chain's CDR3 is CSAPFNYGYTF. CDR3 in DNA: TGCAGTGCTCCCTTTAACTATGGCTACACCTTC. The rearrangement joins TRBV20-1 to TRBJ1-2; the D is unclear. CDR3 size: 11 residues. Germline assignment: CDR1 DFQATT and CDR2 SNEGSKA (reference sequence). V was cut by 5 bases and J by 1 base, with 5 bases left in between.

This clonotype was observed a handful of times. CDR3 nucleotide sequence: TGTGCCAGCATGCAGCTAGCGGGCCAAAGGAATGAGCAGTTCTTC. Protein sequence: CASMQLAGQRNEQFF. J is TRBJ2-1 and V is TRBV28; 8 bases are shared with TRBD2. CDR3 length: 15 residues. V lost 7 bases, J lost 7 bases, and 12 bases stayed unmatched. Germline lookup yields CDR1 MDHEN and CDR2 SYDVKM.

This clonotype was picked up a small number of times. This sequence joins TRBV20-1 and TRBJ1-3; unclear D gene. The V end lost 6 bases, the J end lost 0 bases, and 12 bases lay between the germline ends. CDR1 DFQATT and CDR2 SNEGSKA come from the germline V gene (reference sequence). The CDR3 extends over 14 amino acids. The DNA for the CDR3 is TGCAGTGCGGCTGCGGGTATCTCTGGAAACACCATATATTTT. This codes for CSAAAGISGNTIYF.

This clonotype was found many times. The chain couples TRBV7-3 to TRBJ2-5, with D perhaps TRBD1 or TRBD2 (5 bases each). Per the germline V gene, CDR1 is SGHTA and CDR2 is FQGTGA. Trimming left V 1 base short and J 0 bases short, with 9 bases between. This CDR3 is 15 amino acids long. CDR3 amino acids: CASSLNGAYQETQYF. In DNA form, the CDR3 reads TGTGCCAGCAGCTTAAACGGGGCGTACCAAGAGACCCAGTACTTC.

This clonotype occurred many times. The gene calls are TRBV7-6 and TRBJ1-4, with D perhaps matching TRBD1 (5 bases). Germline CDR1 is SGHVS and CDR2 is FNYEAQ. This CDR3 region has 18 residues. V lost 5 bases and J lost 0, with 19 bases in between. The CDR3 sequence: CASSHAVQSGATNEKLFF. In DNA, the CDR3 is TGTGCCAGCAGCCACGCCGTACAATCGGGGGCAACTAATGAAAAACTGTTTTTT.

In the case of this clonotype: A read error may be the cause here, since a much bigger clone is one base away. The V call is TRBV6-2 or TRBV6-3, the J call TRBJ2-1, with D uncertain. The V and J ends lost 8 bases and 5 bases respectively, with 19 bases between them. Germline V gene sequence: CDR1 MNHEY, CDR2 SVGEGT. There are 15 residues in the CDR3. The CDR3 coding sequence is TGTGCCAGCGGTCAACGTCTCATTAGGGACAATGAGCAGTTCTTC. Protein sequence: CASGQRLIRDNEQFF.

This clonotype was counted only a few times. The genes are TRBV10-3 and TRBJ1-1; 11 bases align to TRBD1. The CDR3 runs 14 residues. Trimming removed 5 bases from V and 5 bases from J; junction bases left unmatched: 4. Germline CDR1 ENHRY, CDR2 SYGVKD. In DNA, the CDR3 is TGTGCCATCAGTCTTGGACAGGGGGCTACTGAAGCTTTCTTT. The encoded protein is CAISLGQGATEAFF.

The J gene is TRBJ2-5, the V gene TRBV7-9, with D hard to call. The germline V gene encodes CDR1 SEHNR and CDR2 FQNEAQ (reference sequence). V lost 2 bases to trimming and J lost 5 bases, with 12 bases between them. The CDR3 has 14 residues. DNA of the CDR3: TGTGCCAGCAGCTTAAGTCAGGTTTTCGAGACCCAGTACTTC. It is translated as CASSLSQVFETQYF.

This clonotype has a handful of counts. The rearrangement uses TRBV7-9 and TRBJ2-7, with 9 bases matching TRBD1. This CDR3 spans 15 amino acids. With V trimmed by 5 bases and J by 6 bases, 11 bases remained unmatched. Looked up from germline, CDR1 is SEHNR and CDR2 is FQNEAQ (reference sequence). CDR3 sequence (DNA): TGTGCCAGCAGCAGCCGGGACAGGGTTCTTTCCGAGCAGTACTTC. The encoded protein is CASSSRDRVLSEQYF.

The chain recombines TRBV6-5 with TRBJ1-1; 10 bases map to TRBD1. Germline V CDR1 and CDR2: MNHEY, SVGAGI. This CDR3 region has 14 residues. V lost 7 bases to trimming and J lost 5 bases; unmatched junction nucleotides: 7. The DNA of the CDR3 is TGTGCCAGCAACTCCGACAGGGGGCTTACTGAAGCTTTCTTT. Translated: CASNSDRGLTEAFF.

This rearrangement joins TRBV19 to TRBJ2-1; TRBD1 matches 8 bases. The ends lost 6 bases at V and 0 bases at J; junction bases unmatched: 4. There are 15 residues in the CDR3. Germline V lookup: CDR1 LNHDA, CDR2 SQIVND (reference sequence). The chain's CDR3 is CASRPDRGSYNEQFF. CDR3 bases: TGTGCCAGTAGACCAGACAGGGGCTCCTACAATGAGCAGTTCTTC. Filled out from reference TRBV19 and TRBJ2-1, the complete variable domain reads DGGITQSPKYLFRKEGQNVTLSCEQNLNHDAMYWYRQDPGQGLRLIYYSQIVNDFQKGDIAEGYSVSREKKESFPLTVTSAQKNPTAFYLCASRPDRGSYNEQFFGPGTRLTVL.

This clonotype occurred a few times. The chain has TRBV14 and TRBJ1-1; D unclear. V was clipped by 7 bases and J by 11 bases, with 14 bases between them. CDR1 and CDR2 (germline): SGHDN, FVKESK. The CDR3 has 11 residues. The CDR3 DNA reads TGTGCCAGCAAGGTAGGAACCGCGGCTTTCTTT. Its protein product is CASKVGTAAFF.

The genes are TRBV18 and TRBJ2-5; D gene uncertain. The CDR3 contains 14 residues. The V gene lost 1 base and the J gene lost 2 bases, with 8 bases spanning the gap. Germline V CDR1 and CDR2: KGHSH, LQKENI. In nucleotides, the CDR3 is TGTGCCAGCTCACCACAACCAGTTCAAGAGACCCAGTACTTC. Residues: CASSPQPVQETQYF.

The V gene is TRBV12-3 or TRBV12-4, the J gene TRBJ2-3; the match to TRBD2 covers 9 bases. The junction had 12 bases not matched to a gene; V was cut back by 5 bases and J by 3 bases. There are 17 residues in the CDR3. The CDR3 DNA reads TGTGCCAGCAGTACTTCCAGGCCGGGACTAGCAACAGATACGCAGTATTTT. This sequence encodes CASSTSRPGLATDTQYF.

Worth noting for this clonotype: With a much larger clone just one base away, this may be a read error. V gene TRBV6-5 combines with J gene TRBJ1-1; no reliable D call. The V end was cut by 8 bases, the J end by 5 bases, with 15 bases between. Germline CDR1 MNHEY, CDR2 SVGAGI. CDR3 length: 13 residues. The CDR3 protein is CASARDRGTEAFF. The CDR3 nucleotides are TGTGCCAGCGCCCGAGACCGTGGAACTGAAGCTTTCTTT.

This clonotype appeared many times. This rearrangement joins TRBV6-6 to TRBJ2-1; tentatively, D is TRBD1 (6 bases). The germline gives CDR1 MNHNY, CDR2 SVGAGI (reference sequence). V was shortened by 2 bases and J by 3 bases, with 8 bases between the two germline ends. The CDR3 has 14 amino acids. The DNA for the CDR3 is TGTGCCAGCAGTTACGGACAGAACTACAATGAGCAGTTCTTC. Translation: CASSYGQNYNEQFF.

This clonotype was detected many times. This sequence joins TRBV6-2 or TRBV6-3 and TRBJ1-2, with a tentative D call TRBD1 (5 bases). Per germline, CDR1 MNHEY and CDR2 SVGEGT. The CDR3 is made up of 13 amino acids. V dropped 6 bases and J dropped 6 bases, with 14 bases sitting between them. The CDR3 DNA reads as TGTGCCAGCAGAGATGAGGGGAGGAATGGCTACACCTTC. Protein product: CASRDEGRNGYTF.

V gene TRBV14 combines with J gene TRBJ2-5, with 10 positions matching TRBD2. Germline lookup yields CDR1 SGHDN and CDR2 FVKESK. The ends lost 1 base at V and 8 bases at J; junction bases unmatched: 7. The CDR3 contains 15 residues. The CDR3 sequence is CASSQGPSGGRTQYF. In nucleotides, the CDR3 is TGTGCCAGCAGCCAAGGTCCTAGCGGGGGAAGAACCCAGTACTTC.

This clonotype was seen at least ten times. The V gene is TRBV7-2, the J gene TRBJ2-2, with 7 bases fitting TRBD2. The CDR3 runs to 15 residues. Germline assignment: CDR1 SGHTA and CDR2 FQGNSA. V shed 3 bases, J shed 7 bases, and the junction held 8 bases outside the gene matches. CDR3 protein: CASSFGGSTNGELFF. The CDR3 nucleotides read TGTGCCAGCAGCTTTGGCGGGAGTACGAACGGGGAGCTGTTTTTT.